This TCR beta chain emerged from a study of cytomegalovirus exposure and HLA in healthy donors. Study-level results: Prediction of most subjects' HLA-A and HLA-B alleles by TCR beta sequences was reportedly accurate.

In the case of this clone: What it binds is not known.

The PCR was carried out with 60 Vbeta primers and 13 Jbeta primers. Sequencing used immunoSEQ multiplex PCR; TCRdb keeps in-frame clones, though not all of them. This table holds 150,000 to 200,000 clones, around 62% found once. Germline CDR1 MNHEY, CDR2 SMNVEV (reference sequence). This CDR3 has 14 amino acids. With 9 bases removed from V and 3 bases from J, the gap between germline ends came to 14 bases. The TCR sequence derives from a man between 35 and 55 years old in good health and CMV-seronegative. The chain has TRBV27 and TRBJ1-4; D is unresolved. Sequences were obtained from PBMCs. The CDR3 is CASSSDVANEKLFF. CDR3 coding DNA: TGTGCCAGTAGCTCTGACGTAGCTAATGAAAAACTGTTTTTT. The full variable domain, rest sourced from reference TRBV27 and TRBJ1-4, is EAQVTQNPRYLITVTGKKLTVTCSQNMNHEYMSWYRQDPGLGLRQIYYSMNVEVTDKGDVPEGYKVSRKEKRNFPLILESPSPNQTSLYFCASSSDVANEKLFFGSGTQLSVL.